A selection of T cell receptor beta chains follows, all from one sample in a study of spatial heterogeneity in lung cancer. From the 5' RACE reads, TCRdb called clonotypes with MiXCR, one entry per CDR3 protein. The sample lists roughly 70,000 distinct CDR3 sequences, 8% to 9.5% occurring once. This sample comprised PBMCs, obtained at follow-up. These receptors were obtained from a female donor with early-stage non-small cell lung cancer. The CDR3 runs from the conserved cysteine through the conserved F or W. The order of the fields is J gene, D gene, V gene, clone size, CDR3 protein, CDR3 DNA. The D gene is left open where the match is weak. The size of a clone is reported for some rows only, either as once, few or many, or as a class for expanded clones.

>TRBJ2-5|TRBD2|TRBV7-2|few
CASSLRSGTRTGGTQYF
TGTGCCAGCAGCTTAAGGTCCGGGACTAGAACTGGCGGGACCCAGTACTTC
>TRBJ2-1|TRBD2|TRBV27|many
CASSFIAGGSYNEQFF
TGTGCCAGCAGTTTTATAGCGGGAGGCTCCTACAATGAGCAGTTCTTC
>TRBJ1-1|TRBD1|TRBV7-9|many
CASSSQGGTEAFF
TGTGCCAGCAGCTCACAGGGGGGCACTGAAGCTTTCTTT
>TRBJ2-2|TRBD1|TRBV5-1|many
CASSVGLPGGATGELFF
TGCGCCAGCAGCGTTGGGCTTCCAGGGGGCGCGACCGGGGAGCTGTTTTTT
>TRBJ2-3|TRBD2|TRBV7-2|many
CASSSGIAGEADTQYF
TGTGCCAGCAGCTCGGGAATAGCGGGAGAGGCAGATACGCAGTATTTT
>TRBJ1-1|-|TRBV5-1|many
CASSDLRPGTEAFF
TGCGCCAGCAGCGATCTACGCCCGGGAACTGAAGCTTTCTTT
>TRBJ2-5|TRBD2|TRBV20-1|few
CSVDVAGAEETQYF
TGCAGCGTCGATGTAGCGGGGGCTGAAGAGACCCAGTACTTC
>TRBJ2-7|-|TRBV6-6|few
CASSAGSASYEQYF
TGTGCCAGCAGTGCGGGTAGCGCAAGCTACGAGCAGTACTTC
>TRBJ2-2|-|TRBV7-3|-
CASSLKGPGAGELFF
TGTGCCAGCAGCTTAAAGGGCCCAGGGGCCGGGGAGCTGTTTTTT
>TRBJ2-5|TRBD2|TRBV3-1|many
CASSHSPGLADRQETQYF
TGTGCCAGCAGCCATTCGCCGGGACTAGCGGACCGACAAGAGACCCAGTACTTC
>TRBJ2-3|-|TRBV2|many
CAGGRLETDTQYF
TGTGCGGGCGGCAGGCTGGAGACAGATACGCAGTATTTT
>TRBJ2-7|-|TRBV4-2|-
CASSQDPGNSYEQYF
TGTGCCAGCAGCCAAGATCCCGGGAACTCGTACGAGCAGTACTTC
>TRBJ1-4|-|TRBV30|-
CAWEPGSTNEKLFF
TGTGCCTGGGAACCCGGGTCAACTAATGAAAAACTGTTTTTT
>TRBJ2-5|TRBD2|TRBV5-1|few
CASSTAPGGQETQYF
TGCGCCAGCAGTACGGCTCCGGGGGGACAAGAGACCCAGTACTTC
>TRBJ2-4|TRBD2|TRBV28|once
CANSLASGIREDQYF
TGTGCCAACAGCTTGGCTAGCGGGATTAGGGAGGATCAGTACTTC
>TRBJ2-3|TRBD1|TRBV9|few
CASRGDRVGADTQYF
TGTGCCAGCAGAGGAGACAGGGTAGGGGCAGATACGCAGTATTTT
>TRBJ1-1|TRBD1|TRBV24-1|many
CATSDTGGTEAFF
TGTGCCACCAGTGATACAGGGGGCACTGAAGCTTTCTTT
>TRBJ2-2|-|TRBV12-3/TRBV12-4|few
CASSLTVYTGELFF
TGTGCCAGCAGTTTAACAGTCTACACCGGGGAGCTGTTTTTT
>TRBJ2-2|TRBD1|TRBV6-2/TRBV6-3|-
CASRRTGVGELFF
TGTGCCAGCAGGCGGACAGGGGTAGGGGAGCTGTTTTTT
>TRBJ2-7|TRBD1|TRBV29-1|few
CSASIFRDRGPDEQYF
TGCAGCGCAAGTATCTTCCGGGACAGGGGGCCCGACGAGCAGTACTTC
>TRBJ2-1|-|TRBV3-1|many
CASSQRASSYNEQFF
TGTGCCAGCAGCCAGCGGGCAAGCTCCTACAATGAGCAGTTCTTC
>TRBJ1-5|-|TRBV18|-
CASSGETSNQPQHF
TGTGCCAGCTCAGGAGAGACTAGCAATCAGCCCCAGCATTTT
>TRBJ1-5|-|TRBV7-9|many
CASSLAGGNQPQHF
TGTGCCAGCAGCTTAGCAGGGGGCAATCAGCCCCAGCATTTT
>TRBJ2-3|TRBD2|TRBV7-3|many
CASSPSGGVLTDTQYF
TGTGCCAGCAGCCCTTCGGGAGGGGTCCTCACAGATACGCAGTATTTT
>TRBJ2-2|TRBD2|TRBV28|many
CASRTSGRGGELFF
TGTGCCAGCAGGACTAGCGGGAGAGGCGGGGAGCTGTTTTTT
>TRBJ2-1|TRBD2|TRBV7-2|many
CASSLDGTSGTEQFF
TGTGCCAGCAGCTTAGATGGGACTAGCGGGACAGAGCAGTTCTTC
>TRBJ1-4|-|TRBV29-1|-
CSVEVPGLGNEKLFF
TGCAGCGTTGAAGTGCCAGGCCTAGGAAATGAAAAACTGTTTTTT
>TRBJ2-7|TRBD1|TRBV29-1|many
CSVAEDRAPYEQYF
TGCAGCGTTGCTGAAGACAGGGCGCCCTACGAGCAGTACTTC
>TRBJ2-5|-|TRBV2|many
CASRTDSQETQYF
TGTGCCAGCAGAACAGACTCCCAAGAGACCCAGTACTTC
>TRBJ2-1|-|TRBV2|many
CASSGSYSYNEQFF
TGTGCCAGCAGCGGGTCCTACTCCTACAATGAGCAGTTCTTC
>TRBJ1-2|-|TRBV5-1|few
CASSLESGSGYTF
TGCGCCAGCAGCTTGGAGTCAGGCTCCGGCTACACCTTC
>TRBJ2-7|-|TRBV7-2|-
CASSPDGTDGYEQYF
TGTGCCAGCAGTCCCGACGGGACGGATGGCTACGAGCAGTACTTC
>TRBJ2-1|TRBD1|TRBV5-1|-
CASREGDRAWRNEQFF
TGCGCCAGCCGAGAGGGCGACAGGGCCTGGAGGAATGAGCAGTTCTTC
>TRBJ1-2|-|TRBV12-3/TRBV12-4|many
CASSLNRLNYGYTF
TGTGCCAGCAGTTTAAATAGGTTGAACTATGGCTACACCTTC
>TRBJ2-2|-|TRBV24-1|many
CATSEGQGGRGNTGELFF
TGTGCCACCAGTGAAGGCCAGGGTGGGAGAGGTAACACCGGGGAGCTGTTTTTT
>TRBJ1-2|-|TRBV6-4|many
CASSASPDSYGYTF
TGTGCCAGCAGTGCCTCCCCAGACTCCTATGGCTACACCTTC
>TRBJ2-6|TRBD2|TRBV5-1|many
CASSLRSGGSGANVLTF
TGCGCCAGCAGCTTGAGGTCGGGAGGCTCTGGGGCCAACGTCCTGACTTTC
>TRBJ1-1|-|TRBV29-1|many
CSVDGAVNLNTEAFF
TGCAGCGTTGACGGGGCTGTTAACTTGAACACTGAAGCTTTCTTT
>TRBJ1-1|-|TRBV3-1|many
CASSQRQVGTEAFF
TGTGCCAGCAGCCAACGACAGGTGGGTACTGAAGCTTTCTTT
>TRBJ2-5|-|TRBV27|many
CASSFRDNQETQYF
TGTGCCAGCAGTTTCCGGGACAACCAAGAGACCCAGTACTTC
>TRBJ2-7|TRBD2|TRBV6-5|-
CASSSEPSGSYEQYF
TGTGCCAGCAGTTCTGAGCCTAGCGGGAGTTACGAGCAGTACTTC
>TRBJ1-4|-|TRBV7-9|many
CASEERGKLFF
TGTGCCAGTGAAGAAAGAGGAAAACTGTTTTTT
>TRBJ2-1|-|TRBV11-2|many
CASSWDAADEQFF
TGTGCCAGCAGCTGGGACGCCGCCGATGAGCAGTTCTTC
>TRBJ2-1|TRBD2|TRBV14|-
CASSPASGGRYNEQFF
TGTGCCAGCAGCCCAGCTAGCGGAGGCCGATACAATGAGCAGTTCTTC
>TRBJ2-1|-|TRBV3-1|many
CASSQDWSKDEQFF
TGTGCCAGCAGCCAGGACTGGTCTAAGGATGAGCAGTTCTTC
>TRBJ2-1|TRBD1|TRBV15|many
CATSEKQGAPRRNEQFF
TGTGCCACCAGCGAGAAACAGGGGGCGCCCCGGAGGAATGAGCAGTTCTTC
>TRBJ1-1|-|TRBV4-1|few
CASSQGRTEAFF
TGCGCCAGCAGCCAGGGAAGGACTGAAGCTTTCTTT
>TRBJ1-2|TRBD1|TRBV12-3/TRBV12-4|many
CASSRDRLGYTF
TGTGCCAGCAGCAGGGACAGGCTCGGCTACACCTTC
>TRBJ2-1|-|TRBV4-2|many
CASSQAPDPQFF
TGTGCCAGCAGCCAAGCCCCGGACCCGCAGTTCTTC
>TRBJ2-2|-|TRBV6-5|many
CASSLIINSDTGELFF
TGTGCCAGCAGTCTGATCATCAACTCGGACACCGGGGAGCTGTTTTTT
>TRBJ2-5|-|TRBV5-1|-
CASSLGSNQETQYF
TGCGCCAGCAGCTTGGGCTCGAACCAAGAGACCCAGTACTTC